Shown below are 25 T cell receptor beta chains from a single sample sequenced in a study of cytomegalovirus exposure and HLA in healthy donors. The PCR ran on 60 Vbeta and 13 Jbeta primers. The assay was immunoSEQ multiplex PCR, and TCRdb's table has in-frame clones only and misses some. The sample holds 180,000 or so clones, 65% to 85% seen once. The sequencing sample was made of PBMCs. The receptors stem from a female donor in good health and CMV-seronegative.

This chain links TRBV7-2 with TRBJ1-3; unclear D gene. The germline CDR1 and CDR2 sequences are SGHTA and FQGNSA. Between the trimmed V and J ends, which lost 5 bases and 2 bases, there was a span of 13 bases. CDR3 length equals 15 residues. The CDR3 DNA follows: TGTGCCAGCAGCCCGTTAGGAGTTGCTGGAAACACCATATATTTT. Its translation is CASSPLGVAGNTIYF. Full variable domain (remainder filled in from reference TRBV7-2 and TRBJ1-3): GAGVSQSPSNKVTEKGKDVELRCDPISGHTALYWYRQSLGQGLEFLIYFQGNSAPDKSGLPSDRFSAERTGGSVSTLTIQRTQQEDSAVYLCASSPLGVAGNTIYFGEGSWLTVV.

This chain joins TRBV5-1 and TRBJ2-1, with 9 bases identical to TRBD2. The CDR3 extends over 15 amino acids. V lost 0 bases and J lost 8; bases outside the gene matches: 6. CDR1 and CDR2 from the germline V gene are SGHRS and YFSETQ. CDR3 amino acids: CASSLGVAGADEQFF. The DNA of the CDR3 is TGCGCCAGCAGCTTGGGGGTAGCGGGAGCAGATGAGCAGTTCTTC. The full variable domain, rest sourced from reference TRBV5-1 and TRBJ2-1, is KAGVTQTPRYLIKTRGQQVTLSCSPISGHRSVSWYQQTPGQGLQFLFEYFSETQRNKGNFPGRFSGRQFSNSRSEMNVSTLELGDSALYLCASSLGVAGADEQFFGPGTRLTVL.

The V call is TRBV9, the J call TRBJ2-7; possible D gene TRBD1, 5 bases. Germline V CDR1 and CDR2: SGDLS, YYNGEE. The CDR3 is 14 residues long. V lost 0 bases to trimming and J lost 2 bases, with 9 bases between them. CDR3 bases: TGTGCCAGCAGCGTAGCGGCAGGGCCCTACGAGCAGTACTTC. It encodes CASSVAAGPYEQYF. Full variable domain (rest looked up from reference TRBV9 and TRBJ2-7): DSGVTQTPKHLITATGQRVTLRCSPRSGDLSVYWYQQSLDQGLQFLIQYYNGEERAKGNILERFSAQQFPDLHSELNLSSLELGDSALYFCASSVAAGPYEQYFGPGTRLTVT.

This chain links TRBV7-2 with TRBJ1-2, with a tentative D call TRBD1 (5 bases). The CDR3 contains 11 residues. Germline CDR1 SGHTA, CDR2 FQGNSA. V was clipped by 11 bases and J by 6 bases, with 13 bases between them. Here the CDR3 DNA reads TGTGCCCCGGGGGGGGTGGATGGCTACACCTTC. Residues: CAPGGVDGYTF.

The rearrangement joins TRBV6-5 to TRBJ1-6; possibly TRBD1 for D (5 bases). Trimming shortened V by 8 bases and J by 7 bases, and 18 bases separated the two germline ends. The CDR3 extends over 15 amino acids. Germline assignment: CDR1 MNHEY and CDR2 SVGAGI. CDR3 region: CASGTPTVPNSPLHF. For the CDR3, the DNA is TGTGCCAGCGGTACCCCGACAGTCCCGAATTCACCCCTCCACTTT.

Remarks on this clone: The junction does not match germline at one end; this may be a read error. The chain couples TRBV27 to TRBJ2-2; 7 bases agree with TRBD2. Germline CDR1 is MNHEY and CDR2 is SMNVEV (reference sequence). This CDR3 comprises 13 residues. CDR3 loop: CASSLGLGGGLFF. DNA for the CDR3: TGTGCCAGCAGTTTAGGCCTCGGCGGGGGGCTGTTTTTT.

CDR3 region: CASSSTGVGPGELFF. The CDR3 DNA follows: TGTGCCAGCAGCTCGACAGGGGTCGGGCCCGGGGAGCTGTTTTTT. The chain links TRBV5-4 to TRBJ2-2; TRBD1 matches 8 bases. The CDR3 spans 15 residues. Germline CDR1 and CDR2: SGHNT and YYREEE (reference sequence). V trimming: 3 bases; J trimming: 6 bases; junction bases outside the gene matches: 7.

V and J are TRBV15 and TRBJ2-5; no firm D call. CDR3 length: 13 amino acids. Per germline, CDR1 LNHNV and CDR2 YYDKDF (reference sequence). V was trimmed by 2 bases and J by 2 bases, leaving 6 bases between them. The CDR3 reads CATSRSQQETQYF. The CDR3 DNA sequence: TGTGCCACCAGCAGATCGCAGCAAGAGACCCAGTACTTC.

The genes are TRBV5-1 and TRBJ2-7; D might be TRBD1 (5 bases). Trimming took 0 bases from V and 5 from J, leaving 6 bases between them. Germline-derived CDR1 and CDR2 are SGHRS and YFSETQ. CDR3 length: 12 residues. The CDR3 DNA reads TGCGCCAGCAGCTTGGTAGGGGACGAGCAGTACTTC. Translation gives CASSLVGDEQYF.

V and J are TRBV27 and TRBJ2-4; TRBD2 agrees at 8 bases. The V gene's germline CDR1 is MNHEY and CDR2 SMNVEV (reference sequence). V lost 3 bases and J lost 3; bases outside the gene matches: 7. This CDR3 region has 16 residues. The CDR3 region is CASSFYSGGGKNIQYF. The DNA of the CDR3 is TGTGCCAGCAGTTTTTATTCCGGGGGGGGCAAAAACATTCAGTACTTC.

This clone was detected only once. This chain uses TRBV4-1 with TRBJ1-6; unclear D gene. V was shortened by 1 base and J by 0 bases, with 10 bases between the two germline ends. The CDR3 length is 17 residues. Germline-derived CDR1 and CDR2 are MGHRA and YSYEKL. The CDR3, as DNA: TGCGCCAGCAGCCAAGGCCTCGCGCGCTCCTATAATTCACCCCTCCACTTT. This codes for CASSQGLARSYNSPLHF.

This chain joins TRBV5-8 and TRBJ2-7, with D possibly being TRBD1 (6 bases). CDR1 and CDR2 (germline): SGHTS, YDEGEE. V dropped 4 bases and J dropped 6 bases, with 17 bases sitting between them. This CDR3 comprises 14 residues. CDR3 DNA sequence: TGTGCCAGCAGCAAATTCATAACAGGGTCCGAGCAGTACTTC. As protein: CASSKFITGSEQYF.

The chain joins TRBV4-1 to TRBJ2-3; 9 bases line up with TRBD2. This CDR3 is built from 19 residues. Per the germline V gene, CDR1 is MGHRA and CDR2 is YSYEKL. J was trimmed by 4 bases and V by 0 bases; bases with no gene match: 14. The CDR3 nucleotides read TGCGCCAGCAGCCAAGATCACCCTGGCGCGGGAGGGGTGTCAGATACGCAGTATTTT. This translates into CASSQDHPGAGGVSDTQYF.

V usage is TRBV5-1 and J usage is TRBJ2-7, with 8 bases identical to TRBD1. Germline V CDR1 and CDR2: SGHRS, YFSETQ. V lost 0 bases to trimming and J lost 5 bases; unmatched junction nucleotides: 4. The CDR3 spans 14 residues. DNA of the CDR3: TGCGCCAGCAGCTTGGGACAGACAGGGGACGAGCAGTACTTC. This sequence encodes CASSLGQTGDEQYF. Full variable domain (rest looked up from reference TRBV5-1 and TRBJ2-7): KAGVTQTPRYLIKTRGQQVTLSCSPISGHRSVSWYQQTPGQGLQFLFEYFSETQRNKGNFPGRFSGRQFSNSRSEMNVSTLELGDSALYLCASSLGQTGDEQYFGPGTRLTVT.

This chain joins TRBV28 and TRBJ1-2; D is unresolved. The CDR3 is 14 amino acids. Trimming removed 7 bases from V and 2 bases from J, with 14 bases in between. Germline-derived CDR1 and CDR2 are MDHEN and SYDVKM. The CDR3 region is CASTPGGNNYGYTF. CDR3 DNA: TGTGCCAGCACCCCGGGAGGGAACAACTATGGCTACACCTTC.

The chain joins TRBV9 to TRBJ2-7, with D maybe TRBD2 (5 bases). Trimming shortened V by 6 bases and J by 5 bases, and 15 bases separated the two germline ends. The CDR3 covers 13 residues. The germline V gene has CDR1 SGDLS and CDR2 YYNGEE. Written as DNA, the CDR3 is TGTGCCAGCAACGTGGGGAGTTCCGACGAGCAGTACTTC. Translation: CASNVGSSDEQYF.

This chain uses TRBV18 with TRBJ1-2; weak D call: TRBD1 (5 bases). With 5 bases removed from V and 3 bases from J, the gap between germline ends came to 16 bases. This CDR3 comprises 15 residues. Germline V gives CDR1 KGHSH, CDR2 LQKENI. The CDR3 sequence: CASSASGGVDYGYTF. The CDR3 nucleotides are TGTGCCAGCTCAGCATCCGGGGGAGTGGACTATGGCTACACCTTC.

This clone showed up just once. This rearrangement joins TRBV19 to TRBJ1-2; unclear D gene. Trimming pared 4 bases from V and 4 bases from J, leaving 13 bases between. CDR1 LNHDA and CDR2 SQIVND come from the germline V gene (reference sequence). CDR3 length equals 14 residues. The CDR3 spells CASSTPPSVYGYTF. In nucleotides, the CDR3 is TGTGCCAGTAGTACCCCTCCGAGCGTCTATGGCTACACCTTC.

The chain uses TRBV5-1 and TRBJ1-2, with TRBD1 matching 9 bases. The CDR3 consists of 14 residues. Germline assignment: CDR1 SGHRS and CDR2 YFSETQ. Germline trimming cut 3 bases from V and 5 bases from J; bases unmatched to any gene: 5. CDR3 region: CASSSIQGAYGYTF. In DNA, the CDR3 is TGCGCCAGCAGCTCGATACAGGGGGCTTATGGCTACACCTTC.

The rearrangement joins TRBV7-6 to TRBJ1-4; 7 nucleotides align to TRBD1. Germline V gene data show CDR1 as SGHVS and CDR2 as FNYEAQ. After removal of 5 bases from V and 8 bases from J, the junction contained 8 bases not matched to a gene. The CDR3 runs 14 residues. The CDR3 sequence: CASSPTGIREKLFF. CDR3 coding DNA: TGTGCCAGCAGCCCGACAGGGATTCGAGAAAAACTGTTTTTT.

The rearrangement joins TRBV5-1 to TRBJ2-7; D is perhaps TRBD2 (5 bases). The V gene's germline CDR1 is SGHRS and CDR2 YFSETQ. The ends were cut back, 0 bases at V and 1 base at J, with 20 bases in the middle. The CDR3 consists of 18 residues. The CDR3 loop reads CASSLDSLRTAGSYEQYF. CDR3 DNA: TGCGCCAGCAGCTTGGACAGTTTAAGGACTGCCGGGTCCTACGAGCAGTACTTC.

This clone was observed once. An end of the junction differs from the germline gene, which may be a read error. This chain uses TRBV11-3 with TRBJ2-5; TRBD2 agrees at 7 bases. Germline V gene data show CDR1 as SGHNT and CDR2 as YENEEA. CDR3 size: 16 residues. CDR3 sequence reads: CASGFLGGTDQETQYF. The CDR3 nucleotides are TGTGCCAGCGGCTTCCTCGGGGGGACCGACCAAGAGACCCAGTACTTC.

The V call is TRBV28, the J call TRBJ1-2; D is perhaps TRBD1 (6 bases). Germline CDR1 and CDR2: MDHEN and SYDVKM. V lost 6 bases and J 4 bases, leaving 15 bases between the germline ends. The CDR3 covers 14 residues. CDR3 protein: CASSSPGQSYGYTF. The CDR3 DNA follows: TGTGCCAGCAGCTCTCCCGGACAGAGCTATGGCTACACCTTC.

The genes are TRBV19 and TRBJ1-1; D gene ambiguous. V lost 7 bases and J 0 bases, leaving 15 bases between the germline ends. Germline CDR1 LNHDA, CDR2 SQIVND (reference sequence). This CDR3 is built from 15 residues. The chain's CDR3 is CASTRFLELNTEAFF. The CDR3, as DNA: TGTGCCAGTACTAGGTTTTTGGAATTGAACACTGAAGCTTTCTTT.

V is TRBV7-2 and J is TRBJ2-5; 7 bases fit TRBD2. V was pared by 4 bases and J by 4 bases, with 12 bases of the junction left unmatched. The CDR3 is 16 amino acids. Germline V gives CDR1 SGHTA, CDR2 FQGNSA. The CDR3: CASSSPGLQSRETQYF. CDR3 nucleotide sequence: TGTGCCAGCAGCTCACCGGGACTACAGAGTCGAGAGACCCAGTACTTC.